The T cell receptor beta chain under discussion was sequenced for a study of CD8+ T cells in alopecia areata. Study background: Severity of treated patients was scored by affected scalp percentage. Whole-study findings and limits: Many expanded lesional clones persisted in scalp and blood during tofacitinib. Relative to normal scalp, lesional scalp, especially alopecia totalis/universalis, showed higher clonality.

Treatment reported: oral pan-JAK inhibitor, 5-10 mg twice daily. Sorting of CD4+ and CD8+ T cells was performed on PBMCs. Extraction of RNA preceded its reverse transcription into cDNA, which served as the sequencing template. Assay used: immunoSEQ multiplex PCR; TCRdb lists only in-frame clones, some missing. The sample lists 170,000 or so clones; roughly 64% were seen once. Note on this clone: Its antigen is still unknown.

The sequencing here drew on CD8+ T cells sorted from blood, taken at week 24, from a patient treated with tofacitinib. This TCR derives from a human donor with alopecia areata.

The CDR3 DNA sequence: TGTGCCAGCAGCCCCTCTTTCCAAGAGACCCAGTACTTC. This translates into CASSPSFQETQYF. V and J are TRBV27 and TRBJ2-5, with D hard to call. The CDR3 loop spans 13 amino acids. Trimming left V 6 bases short and J 1 base short, with 9 bases between. CDR1 is MNHEY and CDR2 is SMNVEV in the germline V gene (reference sequence).